This TCR beta chain is from a study of Tregs in tolerant kidney transplant recipients. Study-level findings and limits: Findings come from small patient numbers and require larger validation.

From germline, CDR1 is SGHRS and CDR2 YFSETQ. V was clipped by 3 bases and J by 15 bases; unmatched bases: 9. The CDR3 runs to 12 residues. This clone was detected only a few times. Antigen specificity is unknown. The repertoire was sequenced with immunoSEQ multiplex PCR; TCRdb's copy has only in-frame clones and lacks some. This table holds about 240,000 clones, about 86% found once. This chain joins TRBV5-1 and TRBJ1-5, with TRBD1 matching over 7 bases. What was sequenced was CD4+ T cells from blood. This TCR was sampled from a human donor in good health. The chain's CDR3 is CASSSLDRRRHF. DNA of the CDR3: TGCGCCAGCAGCTCATTGGACAGGCGCAGGCATTTT.